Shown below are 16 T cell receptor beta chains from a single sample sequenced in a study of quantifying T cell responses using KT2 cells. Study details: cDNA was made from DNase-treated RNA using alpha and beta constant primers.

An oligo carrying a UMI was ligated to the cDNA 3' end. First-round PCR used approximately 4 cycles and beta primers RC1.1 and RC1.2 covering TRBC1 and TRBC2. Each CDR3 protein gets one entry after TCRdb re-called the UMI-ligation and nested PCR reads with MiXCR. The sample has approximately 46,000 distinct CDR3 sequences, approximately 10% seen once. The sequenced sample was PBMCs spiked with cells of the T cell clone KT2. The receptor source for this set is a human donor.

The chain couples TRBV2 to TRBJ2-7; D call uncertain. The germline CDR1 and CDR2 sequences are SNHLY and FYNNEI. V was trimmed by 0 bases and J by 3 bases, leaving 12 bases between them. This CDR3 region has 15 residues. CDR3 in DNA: TGTGCCAGCAGTGAAGCGGCCTCCTTCAACTACGAGCAGTACTTC. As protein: CASSEAASFNYEQYF.

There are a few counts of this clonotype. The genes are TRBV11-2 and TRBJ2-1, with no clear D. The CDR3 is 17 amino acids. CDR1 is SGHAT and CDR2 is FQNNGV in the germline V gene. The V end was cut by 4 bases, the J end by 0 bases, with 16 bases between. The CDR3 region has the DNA TGTGCCAGCAGCTCCACTCAGACCCTGAGCTCCTACAATGAGCAGTTCTTC. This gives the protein CASSSTQTLSSYNEQFF.

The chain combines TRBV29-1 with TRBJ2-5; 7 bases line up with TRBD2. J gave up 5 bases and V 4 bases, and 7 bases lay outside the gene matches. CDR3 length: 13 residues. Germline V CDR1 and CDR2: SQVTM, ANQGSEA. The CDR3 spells CSVGGRALETQYF. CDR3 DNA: TGCAGCGTTGGGGGGAGGGCCCTGGAGACCCAGTACTTC.

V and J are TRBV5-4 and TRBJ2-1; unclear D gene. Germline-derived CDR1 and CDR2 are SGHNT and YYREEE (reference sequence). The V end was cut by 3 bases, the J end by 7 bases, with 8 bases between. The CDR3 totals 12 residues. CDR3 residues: CASSSKWNEQFF. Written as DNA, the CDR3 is TGTGCCAGCAGCTCGAAGTGGAATGAGCAGTTCTTC.

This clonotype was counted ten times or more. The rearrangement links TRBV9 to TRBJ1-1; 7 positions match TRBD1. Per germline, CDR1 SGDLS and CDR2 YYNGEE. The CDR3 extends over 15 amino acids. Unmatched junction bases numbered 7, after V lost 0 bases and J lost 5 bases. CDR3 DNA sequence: TGTGCCAGCAGCGTAGAGGGACAGTTGAGTACTGAAGCTTTCTTT. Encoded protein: CASSVEGQLSTEAFF.

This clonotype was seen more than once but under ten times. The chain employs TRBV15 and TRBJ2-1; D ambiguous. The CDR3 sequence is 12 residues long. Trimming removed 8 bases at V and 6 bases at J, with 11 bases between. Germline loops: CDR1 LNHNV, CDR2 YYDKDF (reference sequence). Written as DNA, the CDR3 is TGTGCCACCTCCGGGCTATCCAATGAGCAGTTCTTC. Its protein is CATSGLSNEQFF.

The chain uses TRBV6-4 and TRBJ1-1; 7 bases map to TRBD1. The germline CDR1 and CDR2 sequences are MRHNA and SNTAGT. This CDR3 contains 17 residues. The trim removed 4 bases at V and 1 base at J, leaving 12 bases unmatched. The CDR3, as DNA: TGTGCCAGCAGTGTCCTCAATTTCGGGACAGCGAACACTGAAGCTTTCTTT. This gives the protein CASSVLNFGTANTEAFF.

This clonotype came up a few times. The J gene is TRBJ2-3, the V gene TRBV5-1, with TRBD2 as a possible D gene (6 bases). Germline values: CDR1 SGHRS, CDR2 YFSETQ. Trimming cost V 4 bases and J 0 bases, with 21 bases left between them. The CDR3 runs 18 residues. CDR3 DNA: TGCGCCAGCAGCCCGGGCCTGGGGAGGCACACTAGCACAGATACGCAGTATTTT. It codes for CASSPGLGRHTSTDTQYF.

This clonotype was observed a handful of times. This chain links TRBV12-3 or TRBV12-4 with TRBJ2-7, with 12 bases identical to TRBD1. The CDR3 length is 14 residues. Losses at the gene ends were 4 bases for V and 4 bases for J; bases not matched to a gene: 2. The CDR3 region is CASSWDRGQYEQYF. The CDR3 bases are TGTGCCAGCAGTTGGGACAGGGGGCAATACGAGCAGTACTTC.

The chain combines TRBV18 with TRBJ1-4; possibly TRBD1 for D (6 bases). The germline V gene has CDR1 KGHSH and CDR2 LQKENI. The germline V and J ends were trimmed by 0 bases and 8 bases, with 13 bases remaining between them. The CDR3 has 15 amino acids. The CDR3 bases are TGTGCCAGCTCACCACCGTCAGGGGATAGCGAAAAACTGTTTTTT. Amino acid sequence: CASSPPSGDSEKLFF.

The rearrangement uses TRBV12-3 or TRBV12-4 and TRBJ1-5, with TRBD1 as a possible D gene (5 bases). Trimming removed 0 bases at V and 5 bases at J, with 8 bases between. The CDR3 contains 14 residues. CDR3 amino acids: CASSLAGGHQPQHF. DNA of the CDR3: TGTGCCAGCAGTTTAGCGGGGGGTCATCAGCCCCAGCATTTT.

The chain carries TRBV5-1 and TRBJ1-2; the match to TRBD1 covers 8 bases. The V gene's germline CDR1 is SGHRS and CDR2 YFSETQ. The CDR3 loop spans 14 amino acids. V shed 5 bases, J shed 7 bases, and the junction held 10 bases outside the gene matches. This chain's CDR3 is CASSQQGDVGGYTF. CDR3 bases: TGCGCCAGCAGTCAACAGGGGGACGTAGGTGGCTACACCTTC.

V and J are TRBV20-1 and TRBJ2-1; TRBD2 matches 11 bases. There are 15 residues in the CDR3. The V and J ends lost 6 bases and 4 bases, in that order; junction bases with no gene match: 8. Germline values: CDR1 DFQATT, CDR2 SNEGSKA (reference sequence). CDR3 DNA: TGCAGTGCATACTCCGGGACTAGCGGATACAATGAGCAGTTCTTC. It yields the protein CSAYSGTSGYNEQFF.

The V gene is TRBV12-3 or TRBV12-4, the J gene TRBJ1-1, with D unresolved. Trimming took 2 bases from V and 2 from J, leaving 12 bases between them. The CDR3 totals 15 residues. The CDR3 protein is CASSLSAGSNTEAFF. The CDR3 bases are TGTGCCAGCAGTTTATCGGCCGGGAGTAACACTGAAGCTTTCTTT.

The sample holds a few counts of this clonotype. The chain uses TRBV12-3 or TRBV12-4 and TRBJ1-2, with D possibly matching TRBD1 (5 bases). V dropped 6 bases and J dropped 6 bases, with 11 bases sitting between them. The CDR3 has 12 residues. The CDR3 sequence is CASSPGFHGYTF. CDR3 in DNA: TGTGCCAGCAGCCCAGGGTTTCATGGCTACACCTTC.

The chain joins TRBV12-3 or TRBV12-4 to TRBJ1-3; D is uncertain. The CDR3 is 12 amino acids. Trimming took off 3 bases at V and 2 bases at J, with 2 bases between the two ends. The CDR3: CASSFAGNTIYF. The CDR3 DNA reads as TGTGCCAGCAGTTTTGCTGGAAACACCATATATTTT.